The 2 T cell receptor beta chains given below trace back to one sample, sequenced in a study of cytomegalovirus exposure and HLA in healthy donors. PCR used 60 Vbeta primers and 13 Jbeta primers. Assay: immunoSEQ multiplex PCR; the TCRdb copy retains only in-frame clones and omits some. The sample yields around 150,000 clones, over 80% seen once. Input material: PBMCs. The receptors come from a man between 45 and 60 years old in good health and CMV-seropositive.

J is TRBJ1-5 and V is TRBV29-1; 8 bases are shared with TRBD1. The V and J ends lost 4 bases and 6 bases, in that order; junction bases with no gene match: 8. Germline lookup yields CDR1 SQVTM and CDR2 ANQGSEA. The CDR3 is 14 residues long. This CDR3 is CSVGGPGGTQPQHF. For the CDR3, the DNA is TGCAGCGTTGGGGGTCCAGGGGGCACTCAGCCCCAGCATTTT.

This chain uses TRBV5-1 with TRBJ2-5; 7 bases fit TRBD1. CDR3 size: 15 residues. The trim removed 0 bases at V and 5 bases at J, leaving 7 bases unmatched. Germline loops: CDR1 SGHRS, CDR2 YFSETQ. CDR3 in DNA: TGCGCCAGCAGCTTGGCGGGTAGGGGGCGCGAGACCCAGTACTTC. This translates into CASSLAGRGRETQYF.